Sequencing of this T cell receptor beta chain was carried out in a study of T cell changes during pregnancy in multiple sclerosis. Sequencing was performed with immunoSEQ multiplex PCR; in TCRdb, only in-frame clones are kept and a portion is missing. This table has 55,000 to 70,000 clones, around nine tenths appearing once. There are 15 residues in the CDR3. The V gene lost 5 bases and the J gene lost 6 bases, with 17 bases spanning the gap. The V gene's germline CDR1 is SGHTA and CDR2 FQGTGA. The sequenced sample was CD4+ T cells from peripheral blood mononuclear cells, obtained after pregnancy. The receptor comes from a female donor with multiple sclerosis, enrolled in a pregnancy study. The chain carries TRBV7-3 and TRBJ2-1; a weak D match, TRBD2 (5 bases). The CDR3 nucleotides read TGTGCCAGCAGCCCCTCCTCGCGGGTAGGCAATGAGCAGTTCTTC. Translation gives CASSPSSRVGNEQFF. The full variable domain, completed using reference TRBV7-3 and TRBJ2-1, is GAGVSQTPSNKVTEKGKYVELRCDPISGHTALYWYRQSLGQGPEFLIYFQGTGAADDSGLPNDRFFAVRPEGSVSTLKIQRTERGDSAVYLCASSPSSRVGNEQFFGPGTRLTVL.